This is a list of T cell receptor beta chains from one sample in a study of immune reconstitution after stem cell transplant in scleroderma. TCRdb re-derived calls from the RT-PCR reads in MiXCR, one entry per CDR3 protein. The sample carries about 5,600 distinct CDR3 sequences, approximately 8% recorded once. Specimen collection occurred before or after autologous hematopoietic stem cell transplantation (not recorded which). Receptors were obtained from a male donor with systemic sclerosis. The CDR3 runs from the conserved cysteine through the conserved F or W. Each record gives: D gene, J gene, clone size, V gene, CDR3 DNA, CDR3 protein. D genes are given only for firm matches. Size is omitted from some rows. Given values are once, few, many or a class for expanded clones.

d_gene: TRBD1
j_gene: TRBJ2-5
abundance: few
v_gene: TRBV28
CDR3nt: TGTGCCAGCAGTTCTCCGGGACAGGGAGAGACCCAGTACTTC
CDR3aa: CASSSPGQGETQYF

d_gene: TRBD2
j_gene: TRBJ2-5
abundance: .
v_gene: TRBV10-3
CDR3nt: TGTGCCATCAGTGAGCCTGGTAGCGGGGCCAACCAAGAGACCCAGTACTTC
CDR3aa: CAISEPGSGANQETQYF

d_gene: TRBD1
j_gene: TRBJ2-5
abundance: few
v_gene: TRBV20-1
CDR3nt: TGCAGTGCTAGTTTGCTGGCAGGGGGCCTCCAAGAGACCCAGTACTTC
CDR3aa: CSASLLAGGLQETQYF

d_gene: TRBD2
j_gene: TRBJ2-7
abundance: .
v_gene: TRBV20-1
CDR3nt: TGCAGTGCTCTTAAGGCTAGCGGGGTTAACGAGCAGTACTTC
CDR3aa: CSALKASGVNEQYF

d_gene: TRBD2
j_gene: TRBJ2-1
abundance: few
v_gene: TRBV20-1
CDR3nt: TGCAGTGCTCACCCGAAACTAGCGGGGAGCCATCCATCCAGATACAATGAGCAGTTCTTC
CDR3aa: CSAHPKLAGSHPSRYNEQFF

d_gene: .
j_gene: TRBJ2-3
abundance: few
v_gene: TRBV5-1
CDR3nt: TGCGCCAGCAGCTTGGCCTCACCCGGGTCTTACACAGATACGCAGTATTTT
CDR3aa: CASSLASPGSYTDTQYF

d_gene: .
j_gene: TRBJ2-1
abundance: few
v_gene: TRBV29-1
CDR3nt: TGCAGCGTCGGGCCCGGGGCCGGGGAGCAGTTCTTC
CDR3aa: CSVGPGAGEQFF

d_gene: .
j_gene: TRBJ2-6
abundance: medium-sized
v_gene: TRBV6-5
CDR3nt: TGTGCCAGCAGTTACTACACTTCTGGGGCCAACGTCCTGACTTTC
CDR3aa: CASSYYTSGANVLTF

d_gene: .
j_gene: TRBJ1-5
abundance: medium-sized
v_gene: TRBV20-1
CDR3nt: TGCAGTGCTAGCGACCCGGCCACTCAGCCCCAGCATTTT
CDR3aa: CSASDPATQPQHF

d_gene: .
j_gene: TRBJ2-1
abundance: medium-sized
v_gene: TRBV7-3
CDR3nt: TGTGCCAGCAGCCGGGGAGGCAATGAGCAGTTCTTC
CDR3aa: CASSRGGNEQFF

d_gene: .
j_gene: TRBJ1-2
abundance: few
v_gene: TRBV28
CDR3nt: TGTGCCAGCAGCCTTAGATGGGGGAACTATGGCTACACCTTC
CDR3aa: CASSLRWGNYGYTF

d_gene: .
j_gene: TRBJ2-5
abundance: .
v_gene: TRBV20-1
CDR3nt: TGCAGTGCCCCCGGGGAGGATGAGACCCAGTACTTC
CDR3aa: CSAPGEDETQYF

d_gene: .
j_gene: TRBJ2-5
abundance: .
v_gene: TRBV12-3/TRBV12-4
CDR3nt: TGTGCCAGCACCCCCCGTGCAGGGAGGGAGACCCAGTACTTC
CDR3aa: CASTPRAGRETQYF

d_gene: .
j_gene: TRBJ2-1
abundance: medium-sized
v_gene: TRBV13
CDR3nt: TGTGCCAGCAGCCGACCGGACTCTGCTTACAATGAGCAGTTCTTC
CDR3aa: CASSRPDSAYNEQFF

d_gene: .
j_gene: TRBJ2-1
abundance: .
v_gene: TRBV3-1
CDR3nt: TGTGCCAGCAGCCACGGTCAGCCCGGTAATGAGCAGTTCTTC
CDR3aa: CASSHGQPGNEQFF

d_gene: .
j_gene: TRBJ2-2
abundance: .
v_gene: TRBV6-2/TRBV6-3
CDR3nt: TGTGCCAGCAGTTCGACATACGGGGAGCTGTTTTTT
CDR3aa: CASSSTYGELFF

d_gene: .
j_gene: TRBJ2-2
abundance: medium-sized
v_gene: TRBV5-1
CDR3nt: TGCGCCAGCAGCTTTTCAGGGTCACGGACCGGGGAGCTGTTTTTT
CDR3aa: CASSFSGSRTGELFF

d_gene: TRBD1
j_gene: TRBJ1-2
abundance: medium-sized
v_gene: TRBV5-1
CDR3nt: TGCGCCAGCAGATACCTTCCGGGACAGAACGTCGTACTGGATGGCTACACCTTC
CDR3aa: CASRYLPGQNVVLDGYTF

d_gene: TRBD1
j_gene: TRBJ2-5
abundance: .
v_gene: TRBV29-1
CDR3nt: TGCAGCGTTGTGAGAGGGACAGGCCGTAAAGAGACCCAGTACTTC
CDR3aa: CSVVRGTGRKETQYF

d_gene: TRBD1
j_gene: TRBJ2-3
abundance: medium-sized
v_gene: TRBV6-2/TRBV6-3
CDR3nt: TGTGCCAGCAGTTACTCCGGGACAGGGAAAGATACGCAGTATTTT
CDR3aa: CASSYSGTGKDTQYF

d_gene: .
j_gene: TRBJ2-3
abundance: few
v_gene: TRBV20-1
CDR3nt: TGCAGTGTTTGGGGAGAGTTCACAGATACGCAGTATTTT
CDR3aa: CSVWGEFTDTQYF

d_gene: TRBD1
j_gene: TRBJ2-7
abundance: .
v_gene: TRBV5-1
CDR3nt: TGCGCCAGCAGCTCGCGACCGGGACAGAACTACGAGCAGTACTTC
CDR3aa: CASSSRPGQNYEQYF

d_gene: TRBD1
j_gene: TRBJ2-4
abundance: few
v_gene: TRBV15
CDR3nt: TGTGCCACCAGCAGCTTCGACAGGGGCGAAAACATTCAGTACTTC
CDR3aa: CATSSFDRGENIQYF

d_gene: TRBD2
j_gene: TRBJ2-7
abundance: few
v_gene: TRBV20-1
CDR3nt: TGCAGTCCGACTAGCGGGAGGGCCGCGGACGAGCAGTACTTC
CDR3aa: CSPTSGRAADEQYF

d_gene: TRBD1
j_gene: TRBJ2-7
abundance: medium-sized
v_gene: TRBV18
CDR3nt: TGTGCCAGCTCAGCACTTCTTCCTGAGACAGGGGACGAGCAGTACTTC
CDR3aa: CASSALLPETGDEQYF

d_gene: .
j_gene: TRBJ2-1
abundance: few
v_gene: TRBV28
CDR3nt: TGTGCCAGCAGTTTAGATGACACGCTAGCGCCGTTCTACAATGAGCAGTTCTTC
CDR3aa: CASSLDDTLAPFYNEQFF

d_gene: .
j_gene: TRBJ1-6
abundance: large
v_gene: TRBV5-1
CDR3nt: TGCGCCAGCAGCCCGGAGACGGTGTATAATTCACCCCTCCACTTT
CDR3aa: CASSPETVYNSPLHF

d_gene: .
j_gene: TRBJ2-1
abundance: .
v_gene: TRBV27
CDR3nt: TGTGCCAGCAGTCCCCTTTGGGGGGGGCCAATAGACAATGAGCAGTTCTTC
CDR3aa: CASSPLWGGPIDNEQFF

d_gene: .
j_gene: TRBJ2-1
abundance: few
v_gene: TRBV7-8
CDR3nt: TGTGCCAGCAGCTTCGGTGGAGACCACAATGAGCAGTTCTTC
CDR3aa: CASSFGGDHNEQFF

d_gene: .
j_gene: TRBJ1-1
abundance: medium-sized
v_gene: TRBV6-2/TRBV6-3
CDR3nt: TGTGCCAGCAGTTACTTCGGAGGCCGTTTGAACACTGAAGCTTTCTTT
CDR3aa: CASSYFGGRLNTEAFF

d_gene: .
j_gene: TRBJ2-3
abundance: .
v_gene: TRBV10-3
CDR3nt: TGTGCCATCACTCGGGCAGGGGGGGAAACAGATACGCAGTATTTT
CDR3aa: CAITRAGGETDTQYF

d_gene: TRBD2
j_gene: TRBJ2-1
abundance: .
v_gene: TRBV10-2
CDR3nt: TGCGCCAGCTCCCGGCGGGGGGACTTCGATGAGCAGTTCTTC
CDR3aa: CASSRRGDFDEQFF

d_gene: .
j_gene: TRBJ1-5
abundance: large
v_gene: TRBV3-1
CDR3nt: TGTGCCAGCAGCCAAGGCGACAGCGCGGGATGGCCCCAGCATTTT
CDR3aa: CASSQGDSAGWPQHF

d_gene: .
j_gene: TRBJ2-2
abundance: large
v_gene: TRBV5-5
CDR3nt: TGTGCCAGCAGCTTGGCCGTTGTCACTACTAGTGCCGGGGAGCTGTTTTTT
CDR3aa: CASSLAVVTTSAGELFF

d_gene: .
j_gene: TRBJ2-6
abundance: few
v_gene: TRBV28
CDR3nt: TGTGCCAGCACCCAGTCTGGGGCCAACGTCCTGACTTTC
CDR3aa: CASTQSGANVLTF

d_gene: .
j_gene: TRBJ2-2
abundance: .
v_gene: TRBV12-3/TRBV12-4
CDR3nt: TGTGCCAGCAGTTTAATCGCCCTAGTCACCGGGGAGCTGTTTTTT
CDR3aa: CASSLIALVTGELFF

d_gene: TRBD1
j_gene: TRBJ1-1
abundance: .
v_gene: TRBV7-6
CDR3nt: TGTGCCAGCAGCCGCAGACAGGGCGGTAAATCTGAAGCTTTCTTT
CDR3aa: CASSRRQGGKSEAFF

d_gene: .
j_gene: TRBJ1-6
abundance: medium-sized
v_gene: TRBV5-1
CDR3nt: TGCGCCAGCAGCGTGGATGGGAGTTGGAATTCACCCCTCCACTTT
CDR3aa: CASSVDGSWNSPLHF

d_gene: .
j_gene: TRBJ1-2
abundance: .
v_gene: TRBV5-8
CDR3nt: TGTGCCAGCAGCTCAGAGCGGGTTAGGTGGTACTATGGCTACACCTTC
CDR3aa: CASSSERVRWYYGYTF

d_gene: .
j_gene: TRBJ1-4
abundance: medium-sized
v_gene: TRBV20-1
CDR3nt: TGCAGTGCTAGAGACCTCTCCGCTGAGACTAATGAAAAACTGTTTTTT
CDR3aa: CSARDLSAETNEKLFF

d_gene: .
j_gene: TRBJ2-7
abundance: few
v_gene: TRBV10-3
CDR3nt: TGTGCCATCAGGGAAGGGGAGCAGCAGTACTTC
CDR3aa: CAIREGEQQYF

d_gene: TRBD2
j_gene: TRBJ2-2
abundance: medium-sized
v_gene: TRBV9
CDR3nt: TGTGCCAGCAGCGTCGGTTTCGGGAGGAGTGTCGGGGAGCTGTTTTTT
CDR3aa: CASSVGFGRSVGELFF

d_gene: .
j_gene: TRBJ2-7
abundance: few
v_gene: TRBV5-1
CDR3nt: TGCGCCAGCAGCTTGGCCAAGAGGAATACCTACGAGCAGTACTTC
CDR3aa: CASSLAKRNTYEQYF

d_gene: .
j_gene: TRBJ2-6
abundance: few
v_gene: TRBV7-9
CDR3nt: TGTGCCAGCAGCGCCGCGGGGCAAGGGGCCAACGTCCTGACTTTC
CDR3aa: CASSAAGQGANVLTF

d_gene: .
j_gene: TRBJ1-2
abundance: medium-sized
v_gene: TRBV20-1
CDR3nt: TGCAGTGCTAGCTCGGGGAATGGCTACACCTTC
CDR3aa: CSASSGNGYTF

d_gene: .
j_gene: TRBJ2-5
abundance: medium-sized
v_gene: TRBV6-2/TRBV6-3
CDR3nt: TGTGCCAGCCGGAGGTACCAAGAGACCCAGTACTTC
CDR3aa: CASRRYQETQYF

d_gene: .
j_gene: TRBJ1-1
abundance: few
v_gene: TRBV5-6
CDR3nt: TGTGCCAGCAGCTCATCAGGGGTCGCTGAAGCTTTCTTT
CDR3aa: CASSSSGVAEAFF

d_gene: .
j_gene: TRBJ1-4
abundance: .
v_gene: TRBV7-2
CDR3nt: TGTGCCAGCAGCCCTCAGACAGGCCCAGGAGAAAAACTGTTTTTT
CDR3aa: CASSPQTGPGEKLFF

d_gene: TRBD2
j_gene: TRBJ2-1
abundance: few
v_gene: TRBV20-1
CDR3nt: TGCAGTGCTGGATTAGCGGGGTACATTACTTCCTACAATGAGCAGTTCTTC
CDR3aa: CSAGLAGYITSYNEQFF

d_gene: .
j_gene: TRBJ1-1
abundance: medium-sized
v_gene: TRBV20-1
CDR3nt: TGCAGTGCTAGAGATGAGGGGCGGAATACTGAAGCTTTCTTT
CDR3aa: CSARDEGRNTEAFF